What follows describes a single T cell receptor (beta chain). What it binds is not known. The junction departs from germline at one end; a sequencing error may be responsible. This sample was taken from a study of yellow fever vaccine responses in identical twins. Looked up from germline, CDR1 is SGHAT and CDR2 is FQNNGV. CDR3 length: 11 residues. Findings and limits, study-wide: Reportedly, twins showed a vaccine T cell response that looked partly convergent and partly personalized.

MiXCR, applied by TCRdb to the RT-PCR reads, yields one record per CDR3 protein. The sample contains 2,600 or so distinct CDR3 sequences, about 84% of which appear only once. The chain is built from TRBV11-2 and TRBJ2-1, with D uncertain. The TCR was taken from a young woman who received the yellow fever vaccine. Specimen: T cells from blood (PBMCs), unsorted or a sorted subset (not recorded which), collected before or after yellow fever vaccination (not recorded which). The CDR3 DNA follows: TGTGCCAGTAGCTTAGGCTATGAGCAGTTCTTC. Its protein is CASSLGYEQFF.